This T cell receptor beta chain is from a study of response to subunit inactivated influenza vaccine. V lost 4 bases to trimming and J lost 5 bases; unmatched junction nucleotides: 5. This CDR3 has 15 amino acids. Germline V gene sequence: CDR1 KGHDR, CDR2 SFDVKD. TCRdb analysed the RT-PCR reads with MiXCR anew, one entry per CDR3 protein. The repertoire holds about 780,000 distinct CDR3 sequences, around 20% seen once, with approximately 11% in the top ten. Study-wide findings and caveats: That few new T cells are recruited by each seasonal influenza vaccination was the authors' suggestion.

About this clonotype: Its target is unknown.

The clonotype originates from a man aged 50-59 years who received an inactivated influenza vaccine. Sequencing was performed on PBMCs from blood, taken roughly 5 days after vaccination. The chain combines TRBV24-1 with TRBJ2-3; 10 positions agree with TRBD1. The CDR3 region has the DNA TGTGCCACCAGTGACCGACAGGGGGCCGGAGATACGCAGTATTTT. Translation gives CATSDRQGAGDTQYF.